This is a list of T cell receptor beta chains from one sample in a study of T cell repertoires in aging, cancer and after chemotherapy. TCRdb itself ran the multiplex PCR reads through MiXCR, one entry per CDR3 protein. The sample includes over 8,500 distinct CDR3 sequences, about 30% seen only once; the top ten take roughly 3.3%. The sample was blood. The receptor source for this set is a human donor in good health. CDR3s include the opening cysteine and the closing phenylalanine or tryptophan. Rows may omit the clone size; those that give it use once, few, many or a size class.

J	V	size	CDR3
TRBJ2-3	TRBV7-2	medium-sized	CASSFNTGTGNYF
TRBJ2-4	TRBV7-9	NA	CASSLGGEGIQYF
TRBJ2-5	TRBV28	NA	CASSDRGGRAEETQYF
TRBJ2-3	TRBV20-1	few	CSARVAGGPGDTQYF
TRBJ1-5	TRBV12-3/TRBV12-4	NA	CASSPTGDIQPQHF
TRBJ2-7	TRBV5-1	NA	CASSRDISYEQYF
TRBJ2-3	TRBV6-1	few	CASSYSQTKRTSGQHTSTDTQYF
TRBJ1-1	TRBV27	few	CASSFVTGGGSLNTEAFF
TRBJ2-1	TRBV5-1	NA	CASSLDGQGRPREQFF
TRBJ2-1	TRBV11-2	few	CASSLLRDNEQFF
TRBJ2-4	TRBV28	few	CASSLSSGTGDIQYF
TRBJ1-1	TRBV6-1	NA	CASSYGRGNTEAFF
TRBJ2-3	TRBV18	few	CASRGEDTDTQYF
TRBJ2-5	TRBV7-9	NA	CASSLGGAQETQYF
TRBJ2-3	TRBV14	few	CASSPADLQPTDTQYF
TRBJ2-3	TRBV20-1	NA	CSARGRYSTDTQYF
TRBJ2-1	TRBV27	few	CASIASGRGAYNEQFF
TRBJ2-4	TRBV5-4	few	CASSLAQKNIQYF
TRBJ2-7	TRBV27	few	CASSLSSHEAYEQYF
TRBJ1-5	TRBV4-1	few	CASSPNAHRYSNQPQHF